This T cell receptor (beta chain) was sequenced for a study of cytomegalovirus exposure and HLA in healthy donors. It was with 60 Vbeta and 13 Jbeta primers that the PCR ran. TCRdb's table, derived via immunoSEQ multiplex PCR, lists solely in-frame clones and lacks some. The table records about 160,000 clones, 75% of them present only once. Healthy people donating bone marrow made up the donors. Sequencing used PBMCs. The clonotype comes from a woman aged 45-65 years in good health and CMV-seropositive.

CDR3 DNA sequence: TGTGCCATCAGTGAGGATAGCGGGGGTGCAGATACGCAGTATTTT. Amino acid sequence: CAISEDSGGADTQYF. This chain connects TRBV10-3 to TRBJ2-3, with TRBD2 identical over 9 bases. Germline lookup yields CDR1 ENHRY and CDR2 SYGVKD. With V trimmed by 2 bases and J by 4 bases, 4 bases remained unmatched. This CDR3 spans 15 amino acids.